Listed below are T cell receptor beta chains from one sample, sequenced in a study of OX40 agonist ivuxolimab in advanced cancers. Only in-frame clones appear in the TCRdb table, and some are missing; sequencing was by immunoSEQ multiplex PCR. The sample holds 90,000 or so clones; around 90% are singletons and the top ten take roughly 1.1%. Sample: CD4+ or CD8+ T cells sorted from blood, taken in a trial of the OX40 agonist ivuxolimab. The receptors derive from an adult with an advanced solid tumor such as melanoma, head and neck, liver or kidney cancer. CDR3s include the opening cysteine and the closing phenylalanine or tryptophan. The D gene is left open where the match is weak. Size values are once, few and many counts, or a class for expanded clones, and some rows have none.

>TRBV15|once|TRBJ1-6|.
TGTGCCACCAGCCCCCTCGGGGGTAATTCACCCCTCCACTTT
CATSPLGGNSPLHF
>TRBV5-1|.|TRBJ2-1|TRBD1
TGCGCCAGCAGTACCGGGACAGGGGGCATCAATGAGCAGTTCTTC
CASSTGTGGINEQFF
>TRBV5-1|.|TRBJ2-2|TRBD1
TGCGCCAGCAGCCGGGACAGGACCGGGGAGCTGTTTTTT
CASSRDRTGELFF
>TRBV18|few|TRBJ1-1|.
TGTGCCAGCTCACCGGGGGGTGAGGCCACTGAAGCTTTCTTT
CASSPGGEATEAFF
>TRBV19|.|TRBJ1-4|TRBD1
TGTGCCAGTAGTGTCGGACAGGGCAATGAAAAACTGTTTTTT
CASSVGQGNEKLFF
>TRBV28|.|TRBJ2-3|TRBD1
TGTGCCAGCAGTTCTCCGGGACAGCTCACAGATACGCAGTATTTT
CASSSPGQLTDTQYF
>TRBV7-9|.|TRBJ2-5|.
TGTGCCAGCAGCTTCGGCCTGGACAGCCAAGAGACCCAGTACTTC
CASSFGLDSQETQYF
>TRBV7-2|.|TRBJ1-4|.
TGTGCCAGCAGCTTAAGGGCAACGAATGAAAAACTGTTTTTT
CASSLRATNEKLFF
>TRBV2|.|TRBJ1-2|.
TGTGCCAGCAGTGACCCTGGAAGCTACACCTTC
CASSDPGSYTF
>TRBV5-1|.|TRBJ1-1|TRBD1
TGCGCCAGCAGCTTTTCGGTGGACAGGGGTACGATGAACACTGAAGCTTTCTTT
CASSFSVDRGTMNTEAFF
>TRBV5-1|.|TRBJ2-1|TRBD2
TGCGCCAGCAGCTTCGCTAGCGGGAGGGCCTGGAATGAGCAGTTCTTC
CASSFASGRAWNEQFF
>TRBV29-1|once|TRBJ2-7|.
TGCAGCGTTGAAGGTGGGTCCCAGTCGCAGCAGTACTTC
CSVEGGSQSQQYF
>TRBV7-2|few|TRBJ2-2|.
TGTGCCAGCAGCTTAGTTGTAGGTCACGGGGAGCTGTTTTTT
CASSLVVGHGELFF
>TRBV7-2|.|TRBJ1-2|TRBD1
TGTGCCAGCAGCACCTATATCGGACAGGTGGAGGGCTACACCTTC
CASSTYIGQVEGYTF